A single sample gave rise to the 28 T cell receptor beta chains below, sequenced in a study of T cell responses to AZD1222 COVID-19 vaccine. TCRdb's copy holds only in-frame clones and misses some; the assay was immunoSEQ multiplex PCR. The profile shows tens of thousands of clones, about 89% of them singletons. The sample consisted of peripheral blood, taken 28 days after the second AZD1222 dose. These receptors were taken from an adult who received the AZD1222 COVID-19 vaccine.

The CDR3 spells CASSFASGGTDTQYF. CDR3 bases: TGTGCCAGCAGCTTCGCTAGCGGGGGGACAGATACGCAGTATTTT. This sequence joins TRBV7-9 and TRBJ2-3; 11 nucleotides agree with TRBD2. This CDR3 region has 15 residues. CDR1 SEHNR and CDR2 FQNEAQ come from the germline V gene (reference sequence). Losses at the gene ends were 3 bases for V and 3 bases for J; bases not matched to a gene: 2.

This chain joins TRBV2 and TRBJ1-2; D not certain. The V and J ends lost 8 bases and 5 bases respectively, with 18 bases between them. There are 14 residues in the CDR3. CDR1 is SNHLY and CDR2 is FYNNEI in the germline V gene. CDR3 in amino acids: CASPGREGRYGYTF. The CDR3 coding sequence is TGTGCCAGCCCCGGACGGGAAGGGAGATATGGCTACACCTTC.

This chain uses TRBV3-1 (or the pseudogene TRBV3-2) with TRBJ1-1, with D maybe TRBD1 (5 bases). V lost 5 bases and J 1 base, leaving 14 bases between the germline ends. CDR1 is LGHDT, CDR2 YNNKEL, per germline (reference sequence). CDR3 length: 15 residues. The CDR3 region has the DNA TGTGCCAGCAGCTACACGGCAGGGAGGAACACTGAAGCTTTCTTT. Its protein product is CASSYTAGRNTEAFF.

This chain joins TRBV6-5 and TRBJ1-1, with D hard to call. This CDR3 is built from 11 residues. V was shortened by 6 bases and J by 5 bases, with 7 bases between the two germline ends. Germline V gene sequence: CDR1 MNHEY, CDR2 SVGAGI. The CDR3 coding sequence is TGTGCCAGCAGATTACAGACTGAAGCTTTCTTT. Its translation is CASRLQTEAFF.

J is TRBJ1-2 and V is TRBV6-5; possible D gene TRBD1, 6 bases. V was cut by 6 bases and J by 5 bases, with 13 bases left in between. Germline V gene sequence: CDR1 MNHEY, CDR2 SVGAGI. CDR3 length equals 13 residues. The CDR3 sequence: CASSLGQIYGYTF. The CDR3 nucleotides are TGTGCCAGCAGCCTCGGACAGATATATGGCTACACCTTC.

This sequence joins TRBV6-5 and TRBJ1-6; weak D call: TRBD1 (6 bases). V lost 10 bases, J lost 10 bases, and 20 bases lay in between. Germline CDR1 is MNHEY and CDR2 is SVGAGI. CDR3 size: 14 residues. CDR3 sequence (DNA): TGTGCCACAGCGGGCCCAGGGGAGCACTCACCCCTCCACTTT. Residues: CATAGPGEHSPLHF.

The V call is TRBV2, the J call TRBJ1-5; D is perhaps TRBD1 (5 bases). Germline CDR1 SNHLY, CDR2 FYNNEI. The length of the CDR3 is 14 residues. The V end was cut by 4 bases, the J end by 1 base, with 8 bases between. DNA of the CDR3: TGTGCCAGCAGTGGCAGGGTAAGCAATCAGCCCCAGCATTTT. Encoded protein: CASSGRVSNQPQHF.

This chain connects TRBV19 to TRBJ1-6; unclear D gene. Trimming removed 7 bases at V and 7 bases at J, with 11 bases between. The CDR3 loop spans 13 amino acids. The germline gives CDR1 LNHDA, CDR2 SQIVND (reference sequence). The CDR3 region is CASKRTLNSPLHF. As DNA, the CDR3 is TGTGCCAGTAAAAGGACCTTGAATTCACCCCTCCACTTT.

This chain uses TRBV5-1 with TRBJ1-1; D is undetermined. CDR3 length equals 16 residues. Trimming pared 0 bases from V and 4 bases from J, leaving 16 bases between. CDR1 and CDR2 (germline): SGHRS, YFSETQ. The CDR3 DNA is TGCGCCAGCAGCTTGGGACTCCAGAACCTGGTCACTGAAGCTTTCTTT. Translating it yields CASSLGLQNLVTEAFF.

The rearrangement links TRBV3-1 (or the pseudogene TRBV3-2) to TRBJ2-2, with D hard to call. Germline CDR1 is LGHDT and CDR2 is YNNKEL (reference sequence). The CDR3 is made up of 16 amino acids. The V end was cut by 3 bases, the J end by 9 bases, with 20 bases between. CDR3 region: CASSQHPDQPGRELFF. The CDR3 coding sequence is TGTGCCAGCAGCCAGCACCCCGATCAACCCGGGCGGGAGCTGTTTTTT.

The chain links TRBV4-2 to TRBJ2-7; D may be TRBD1 (5 bases). Trimming cost V 6 bases and J 2 bases, with 14 bases left between them. The CDR3 has 14 amino acids. Germline CDR1 is LGHNA and CDR2 is YNFKEQ. The CDR3 DNA sequence: TGTGCCAGCAGTCAAACAGGTTCCACCTACGAGCAGTACTTC. Translating it yields CASSQTGSTYEQYF.

The CDR3 coding sequence is TGTGCCAGCAGGAAGGGACAGTCAATAAATCAGCCCCAGCATTTT. Its protein is CASRKGQSINQPQHF. The chain recombines TRBV2 with TRBJ1-5, with TRBD1 matching 7 bases. The length of the CDR3 is 15 residues. Germline-derived CDR1 and CDR2 are SNHLY and FYNNEI. The V segment lost 6 bases and the J segment 4 bases; nucleotides outside the gene matches: 9. The complete variable domain, with remaining parts taken from reference TRBV2 and TRBJ1-5, reads EPEVTQTPSHQVTQMGQEVILRCVPISNHLYFYWYRQILGQKVEFLVSFYNNEISEKSEIFDDQFSVERPDGSNFTLKIRSTKLEDSAMYFCASRKGQSINQPQHFGDGTRLSIL.

This chain links TRBV5-1 with TRBJ1-1, with D possibly matching TRBD1 (5 bases). Trimming removed 0 bases from V and 4 bases from J, with 10 bases in between. The CDR3 loop spans 14 amino acids. Germline loops: CDR1 SGHRS, CDR2 YFSETQ. The CDR3 nucleotides are TGCGCCAGCAGCTTGGATGGGGCGGGCACTGAAGCTTTCTTT. It is translated as CASSLDGAGTEAFF.

The J gene is TRBJ1-2, the V gene TRBV10-3; D is unclear. The CDR3 length is 12 residues. The V gene lost 0 bases and the J gene lost 8 bases, with 7 bases spanning the gap. Germline V gene sequence: CDR1 ENHRY, CDR2 SYGVKD. CDR3 DNA: TGTGCCATCAGTGAGTCCGTCGGAGGCTACACCTTC. Protein sequence: CAISESVGGYTF.

The rearrangement links TRBV6-5 to TRBJ1-6, with D possibly being TRBD1 (6 bases). The CDR3 covers 15 residues. CDR1 MNHEY and CDR2 SVGAGI come from the germline V gene. V was trimmed by 7 bases and J by 7 bases, leaving 17 bases between them. CDR3 residues: CASKMDRVENSPLHF. CDR3 nucleotides: TGTGCCAGCAAAATGGACAGAGTGGAAAATTCACCCCTCCACTTT.

As regards this clone: One junction end disagrees with the germline gene, perhaps due to a read error. The CDR3 protein is CASSLDVDGKSF. In nucleotides, the CDR3 is TGTGCCAGCAGCTTAGATGTAGACGGGAAGAGCTTT. The chain has TRBV11-2 and TRBJ1-1; D unresolved. The CDR3 consists of 12 residues. Germline loops: CDR1 SGHAT, CDR2 FQNNGV.

This rearrangement joins TRBV2 to TRBJ2-2, with 7 bases fitting TRBD1. CDR1 and CDR2 from the germline V gene are SNHLY and FYNNEI. The CDR3 contains 14 residues. V dropped 7 bases and J dropped 5; count of bases not matched to a gene: 7. The CDR3 nucleotides are TGTGCCAGCACCCGACAGGGCGGGACCGGGGAGCTGTTTTTT. Translated, it gives CASTRQGGTGELFF.

This clone was counted a few times. J is TRBJ2-6 and V is TRBV19; 10 bases are a match to TRBD2. The CDR3 contains 19 residues. V lost 1 base and J lost 0; bases outside the gene matches: 6. CDR1 LNHDA and CDR2 SQIVND come from the germline V gene (reference sequence). The CDR3 sequence is CASSIAGLAENSGANVLTF. In DNA form, the CDR3 reads TGTGCCAGTAGTATAGCTGGACTAGCGGAAAACTCTGGGGCCAACGTCCTGACTTTC.

The chain couples TRBV6-5 to TRBJ1-6; D remains unclear. This CDR3 contains 15 residues. The V gene's germline CDR1 is MNHEY and CDR2 SVGAGI. V was shortened by 6 bases and J by 16 bases, with 25 bases between the two germline ends. The CDR3 DNA is TGTGCCAGCAGACCCACCCTTGACGGCGTCGGTCGTCTCCACTTT. Amino acid sequence: CASRPTLDGVGRLHF.

The V call is TRBV3-1 (or the pseudogene TRBV3-2), the J call TRBJ1-2; 9 nucleotides line up with TRBD1. The CDR3 length is 14 residues. Germline CDR1 LGHDT, CDR2 YNNKEL (reference sequence). After removal of 4 bases from V and 4 bases from J, the junction contained 4 bases not matched to a gene. The CDR3 reads CASSPQTGGYGYTF. CDR3 coding DNA: TGTGCCAGCAGCCCGCAGACAGGGGGCTATGGCTACACCTTC.

The genes are TRBV9 and TRBJ1-6, with TRBD1 matching over 10 bases. This CDR3 region has 15 residues. Germline-derived CDR1 and CDR2 are SGDLS and YYNGEE. J gave up 6 bases and V 4 bases, and 4 bases lay outside the gene matches. The CDR3 DNA reads TGTGCCAGCAGCCCCCGGGACAGGGGTAATTCACCCCTCCACTTT. This gives the protein CASSPRDRGNSPLHF.

This chain connects TRBV7-2 to TRBJ2-1, with TRBD2 identical over 8 bases. CDR3 size: 16 residues. Germline V gene sequence: CDR1 SGHTA, CDR2 FQGNSA. Trimming took 1 base from V and 6 from J; bases not matched to a gene: 8. This chain's CDR3 is CASSLGRTGGFNEQFF. CDR3 nucleotide sequence: TGTGCCAGCAGCTTAGGACGGACGGGGGGGTTCAATGAGCAGTTCTTC.

The V call is TRBV11-2, the J call TRBJ1-3; D is undetermined. V was trimmed by 5 bases and J by 4 bases, leaving 12 bases between them. CDR1 is SGHAT and CDR2 is FQNNGV in the germline V gene. CDR3 size: 14 residues. The CDR3: CASSRRQFGNTIYF. DNA of the CDR3: TGTGCCAGCAGCCGACGACAATTCGGAAACACCATATATTTT.

V gene TRBV27 combines with J gene TRBJ2-4; TRBD2 matches 7 bases. In germline, CDR1 is MNHEY, CDR2 SMNVEV (reference sequence). The CDR3 contains 15 residues. Trimming cost V 6 bases and J 3 bases; bases outside gene matches: 8. CDR3 loop: CASRSLGGGKNIQYF. The DNA for the CDR3 is TGTGCCAGCAGGTCCCTGGGGGGGGGCAAAAACATTCAGTACTTC.

The rearrangement joins TRBV19 to TRBJ2-1; 14 nucleotides match TRBD2. The V segment lost 8 bases and the J segment 6 bases; nucleotides outside the gene matches: 12. The germline CDR1 and CDR2 sequences are LNHDA and SQIVND (reference sequence). The CDR3 is 17 amino acids. Here the CDR3 DNA reads TGTGCCAGTCCCGGGACTAGCGGGGGCCTATCCCCCAATGAGCAGTTCTTC. Translating gives CASPGTSGGLSPNEQFF.

The chain is built from TRBV5-1 and TRBJ1-3, with 7 bases fitting TRBD1. Germline V gives CDR1 SGHRS, CDR2 YFSETQ. The CDR3 runs 13 residues. The V segment lost 5 bases and the J segment 4 bases; nucleotides outside the gene matches: 3. CDR3 nucleotide sequence: TGCGCCAGCAGTATGGACAGGGGAAACACCATATATTTT. It codes for CASSMDRGNTIYF. The whole variable domain, filled in from reference TRBV5-1 and TRBJ1-3, reads KAGVTQTPRYLIKTRGQQVTLSCSPISGHRSVSWYQQTPGQGLQFLFEYFSETQRNKGNFPGRFSGRQFSNSRSEMNVSTLELGDSALYLCASSMDRGNTIYFGEGSWLTVV.

This clone was counted a few times. The rearrangement joins TRBV3-1 (or the pseudogene TRBV3-2) to TRBJ1-3, with no clear D. CDR1 is LGHDT, CDR2 YNNKEL, per germline (reference sequence). The CDR3 totals 14 residues. The germline V and J ends were trimmed by 4 bases and 0 bases, with 7 bases remaining between them. As DNA, the CDR3 is TGTGCCAGCAGCCCGGCGAGCTCTGGAAACACCATATATTTT. Protein product: CASSPASSGNTIYF.

The chain recombines TRBV4-1 with TRBJ2-7; the D gene is possibly TRBD1 (6 bases). Between the trimmed V and J ends, which lost 3 bases and 0 bases, there was a span of 9 bases. There are 14 residues in the CDR3. Germline-derived CDR1 and CDR2 are MGHRA and YSYEKL. In DNA form, the CDR3 reads TGCGCCAGCAGCCAGCGGACAGTCTCCTACGAGCAGTACTTC. It translates to CASSQRTVSYEQYF.